Here is one TCR beta chain with its context. V lost 2 bases and J 2 bases, leaving 3 bases between the germline ends. CDR3 length: 13 amino acids. Germline V gives CDR1 SGHAT, CDR2 FQNNGV. This sample stems from a study of blood T cell repertoires in COVID-19. Clones were sequenced by immunoSEQ multiplex PCR, and TCRdb holds only the in-frame ones, with some missing. The table has some 160,000 clones, 70% to 90% seen once. The V and J genes are TRBV11-2 and TRBJ2-2; the D is unclear. Sequenced material: peripheral blood. The source of this sequence is a woman over 75 with COVID-19, enrolled during active disease. The CDR3 coding sequence is TGTGCCAGCAGCTTATCAAACACCGGGGAGCTGTTTTTT. It codes for CASSLSNTGELFF. The complete variable domain, with remaining parts taken from reference TRBV11-2 and TRBJ2-2, reads EAGVAQSPRYKIIEKRQSVAFWCNPISGHATLYWYQQILGQGPKLLIQFQNNGVVDDSQLPKDRFSAERLKGVDSTLKIQPAKLEDSAVYLCASSLSNTGELFFGEGSRLTVL.